This T cell receptor beta chain was identified during a study of CD8 T cells in Susac syndrome. Broader study findings: It was acknowledged in the study that its TCR sequencing and HLA analysis involved a relatively small number of individuals.

V lost 1 base to trimming and J lost 4 bases; unmatched junction nucleotides: 3. This CDR3 comprises 15 residues. CDR1 is MGHRA, CDR2 YSYEKL, per germline. Reverse transcription of roughly 0.45 to 1 ug RNA was carried out with random hexamers. A multiplex approach, immunoSEQ multiplex PCR, amplified TCR beta CDR3 across 54 Vbeta and 13 Jbeta. Each CDR3 protein is one row after TCRdb ran MiXCR on the immunoSEQ multiplex PCR reads. The table has 100,000 to 150,000 distinct CDR3 sequences, roughly 80% seen once. On this clonotype itself: Its matching antigen is unknown.

Sequencing of TCR beta was undertaken in CD8+ and CD4+ T cells derived from blood. The authors negatively isolated CD8+ and CD4+ T cells and FACS-enriched TEMRA cells. The TCR sequence derives from a human donor with multiple sclerosis. Sequenced material: CD8+ T cells from PBMCs. The V gene is TRBV4-1, the J gene TRBJ2-1, with TRBD2 identical over 8 bases. The CDR3 nucleotides are TGCGCCAGCAGCCAAGGCGGGGGGCTTTACAATGAGCAGTTCTTC. Its protein product is CASSQGGGLYNEQFF.